Below are 10 T cell receptor beta chains sequenced from a single sample in a study of T cells in localized non-small cell lung cancer. The repertoire was sequenced with immunoSEQ multiplex PCR; TCRdb's copy has only in-frame clones and lacks some. The sample shows tens of thousands of clones, approximately 90% of them seen only once. Sequences were derived from peripheral blood, sampled before any cancer treatment. These receptors were collected from a man between 40 and 75 years old with stage I squamous cell lung carcinoma.

CDR3 DNA: TGCGCCAGCAGCATCGGGACTAGCGGTACAGATACGCAGTATTTT. Protein product: CASSIGTSGTDTQYF. The genes are TRBV5-1 and TRBJ2-3, with TRBD2 identical over 11 bases. The germline V gene encodes CDR1 SGHRS and CDR2 YFSETQ. With V trimmed by 4 bases and J by 3 bases, 4 bases remained unmatched. The CDR3 loop spans 15 amino acids.

Here the CDR3 reads CASSYSNRVGTEAFF. CDR3 DNA: TGTGCCAGCAGTTACTCGAATAGGGTTGGCACTGAAGCTTTCTTT. The rearrangement uses TRBV6-5 and TRBJ1-1; no definite D call. The CDR3 totals 15 residues. Germline CDR1 reads MNHEY; CDR2 reads SVGAGI. V lost 0 bases, J lost 4 bases, and 12 bases lay in between.

The rearrangement links TRBV5-1 to TRBJ2-3, with D unresolved. Between the trimmed V and J ends, which lost 4 bases and 5 bases, there was a span of 17 bases. The CDR3 is made up of 15 amino acids. From germline, CDR1 is SGHRS and CDR2 YFSETQ. The DNA of the CDR3 is TGCGCCAGCAGCCCAGACCTCTACCCCGGAGATACGCAGTATTTT. Protein product: CASSPDLYPGDTQYF.

The chain recombines TRBV19 with TRBJ1-2, with D hard to call. The CDR3 runs 13 residues. The germline CDR1 and CDR2 sequences are LNHDA and SQIVND (reference sequence). The germline V and J ends were trimmed by 3 bases and 10 bases, with 15 bases remaining between them. The CDR3 loop reads CASSIERAVDYTF. Here the CDR3 DNA reads TGTGCCAGTAGTATCGAAAGGGCGGTCGACTACACCTTC. The full variable domain, with the rest looked up from reference TRBV19 and TRBJ1-2, is DGGITQSPKYLFRKEGQNVTLSCEQNLNHDAMYWYRQDPGQGLRLIYYSQIVNDFQKGDIAEGYSVSREKKESFPLTVTSAQKNPTAFYLCASSIERAVDYTFGSGTRLTVV.

This chain links TRBV5-6 with TRBJ1-2; tentative D call: TRBD1 (5 bases). Germline V gives CDR1 SGHDT, CDR2 YYEEEE. V lost 2 bases and J lost 0, with 20 bases in between. This CDR3 is built from 18 residues. CDR3 amino acids: CASSFTPGGLGANYGYTF. CDR3 bases: TGTGCCAGCAGCTTCACCCCCGGGGGATTGGGAGCTAACTATGGCTACACCTTC. The whole variable domain, filled in from reference TRBV5-6 and TRBJ1-2, reads DAGVTQSPTHLIKTRGQQVTLRCSPKSGHDTVSWYQQALGQGPQFIFQYYEEEERQRGNFPDRFSGHQFPNYSSELNVNALLLGDSALYLCASSFTPGGLGANYGYTFGSGTRLTVV.

The chain employs TRBV29-1 and TRBJ1-2, with no clear D. This CDR3 has 16 amino acids. The germline V gene has CDR1 SQVTM and CDR2 ANQGSEA. In DNA, the CDR3 is TGCAGTACCTCGAAAGGACCTTCCAGCCCCTCGGCTGGCTACACCTTC. The encoded protein is CSTSKGPSSPSAGYTF.

The gene calls are TRBV7-2 and TRBJ1-2; no definite D call. This CDR3 has 15 amino acids. Trimming left V 4 bases short and J 4 bases short, with 16 bases between. Germline V gene data show CDR1 as SGHTA and CDR2 as FQGNSA. The CDR3 spells CASSSRGSRGYGYTF. The CDR3 coding sequence is TGTGCCAGCAGCTCCCGGGGAAGTCGTGGCTATGGCTACACCTTC.

As to this clone: The same CDR3 also results from other DNA sequences found in this sample. J is TRBJ1-1 and V is TRBV28, with D uncertain. V was trimmed by 7 bases and J by 2 bases, leaving 5 bases between them. The CDR3 sequence is 11 residues long. Per the germline V gene, CDR1 is MDHEN and CDR2 is SYDVKM. This chain's CDR3 is CASKGNTEAFF. Here the CDR3 DNA reads TGTGCCAGCAAGGGTAACACTGAAGCTTTCTTT.

The chain carries TRBV7-2 and TRBJ2-7, with TRBD1 matching over 8 bases. Germline CDR1 reads SGHTA; CDR2 reads FQGNSA. The junction had 2 bases not matched to a gene; V was cut back by 5 bases and J by 5 bases. There are 12 residues in the CDR3. In DNA, the CDR3 is TGTGCCAGCAGCATCAGGGGGCACGAGCAGTACTTC. It yields the protein CASSIRGHEQYF.

V gene TRBV5-4 combines with J gene TRBJ2-3, with 11 bases that match TRBD2. The CDR3 runs 15 residues. Germline CDR1 and CDR2: SGHNT and YYREEE (reference sequence). V lost 2 bases to trimming and J lost 4 bases; unmatched junction nucleotides: 3. In nucleotides, the CDR3 is TGTGCCAGCAGCTTAACTAGCGGGAGCCCAGATACGCAGTATTTT. It codes for CASSLTSGSPDTQYF. The full variable domain, with the rest looked up from reference TRBV5-4 and TRBJ2-3, is ETGVTQSPTHLIKTRGQQVTLRCSSQSGHNTVSWYQQALGQGPQFIFQYYREEENGRGNFPPRFSGLQFPNYSSELNVNALELDDSALYLCASSLTSGSPDTQYFGPGTRLTVL.